Sequencing of this T cell receptor (beta chain) was carried out in a study of blood T cell repertoires in COVID-19. Study at large: Material from acute and convalescent COVID-19 was sourced from the United States, Italy and Spain.

In the original analysis: Amplified reference gene primers provided the basis for estimating nucleated cell counts. Method: immunoSEQ multiplex PCR; TCRdb's copy keeps in-frame clones and lacks some. From that table come the V and J calls and clone size; the DNA was used to work out D and trimming. The sample carries fewer than 700,000 clones, around 90% recorded once. The germline V gene encodes CDR1 DFQATT and CDR2 SNEGSKA (reference sequence). J gave up 5 bases and V 3 bases, and 13 bases lay outside the gene matches. CDR3 length equals 15 residues. The Seattle patients joined while their infection was active and were tracked longitudinally afterward.

The sequenced sample consisted of peripheral blood. The TCR originated in a woman in her fifties or sixties with COVID-19, enrolled during active disease. The gene calls are TRBV20-1 and TRBJ2-7; TRBD2 agrees at 7 bases. CDR3 residues: CSASKLGDYEDEQYF. The CDR3, as DNA: TGCAGTGCTAGTAAGTTAGGGGACTACGAGGACGAGCAGTACTTC.